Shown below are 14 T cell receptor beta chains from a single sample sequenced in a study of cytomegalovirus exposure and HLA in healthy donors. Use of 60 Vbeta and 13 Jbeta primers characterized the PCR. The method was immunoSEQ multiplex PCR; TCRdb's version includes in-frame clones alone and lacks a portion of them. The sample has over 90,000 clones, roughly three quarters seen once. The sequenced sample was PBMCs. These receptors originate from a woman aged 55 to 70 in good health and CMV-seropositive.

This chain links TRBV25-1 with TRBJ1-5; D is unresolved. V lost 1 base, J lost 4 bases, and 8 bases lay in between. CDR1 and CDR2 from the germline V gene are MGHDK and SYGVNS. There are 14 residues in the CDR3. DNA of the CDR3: TGTGCCAGCAGTGAATGGGAGTTGAATCAGCCCCAGCATTTT. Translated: CASSEWELNQPQHF.

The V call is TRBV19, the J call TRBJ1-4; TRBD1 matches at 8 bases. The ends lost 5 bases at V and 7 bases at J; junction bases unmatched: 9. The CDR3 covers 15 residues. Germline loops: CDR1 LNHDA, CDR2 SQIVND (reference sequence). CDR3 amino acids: CASSSSGTGVEKLFF. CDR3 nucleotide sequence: TGTGCCAGTAGTTCCTCCGGGACAGGTGTTGAAAAACTGTTTTTT.

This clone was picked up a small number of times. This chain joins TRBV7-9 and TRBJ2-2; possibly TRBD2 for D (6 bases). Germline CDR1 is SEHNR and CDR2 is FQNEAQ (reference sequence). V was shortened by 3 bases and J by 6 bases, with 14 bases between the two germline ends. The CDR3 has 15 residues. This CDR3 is CASSFEGTGAGELFF. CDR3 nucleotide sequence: TGTGCCAGCAGCTTTGAGGGGACGGGGGCCGGGGAGCTGTTTTTT.

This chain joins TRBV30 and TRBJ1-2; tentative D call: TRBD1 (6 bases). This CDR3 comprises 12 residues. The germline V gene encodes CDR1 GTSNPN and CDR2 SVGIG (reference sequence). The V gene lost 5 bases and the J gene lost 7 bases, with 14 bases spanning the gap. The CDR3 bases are TGTGCCTGGGATACGACAGGAAGTGGCTACACCTTC. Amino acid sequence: CAWDTTGSGYTF.

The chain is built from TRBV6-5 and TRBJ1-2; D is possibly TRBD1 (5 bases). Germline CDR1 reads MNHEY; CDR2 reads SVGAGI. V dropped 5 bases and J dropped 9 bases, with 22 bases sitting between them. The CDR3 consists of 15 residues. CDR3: CASSPGGGKGVSYTF. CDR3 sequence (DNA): TGTGCCAGCAGTCCCGGGGGGGGGAAGGGAGTTAGCTACACCTTC.

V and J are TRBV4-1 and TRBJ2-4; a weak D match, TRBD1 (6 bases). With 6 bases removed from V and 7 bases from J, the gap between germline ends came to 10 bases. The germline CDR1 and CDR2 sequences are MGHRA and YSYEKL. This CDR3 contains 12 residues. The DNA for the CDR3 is TGCGCCAGCAGGGACAGCAGGAACATTCAGTACTTC. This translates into CASRDSRNIQYF.

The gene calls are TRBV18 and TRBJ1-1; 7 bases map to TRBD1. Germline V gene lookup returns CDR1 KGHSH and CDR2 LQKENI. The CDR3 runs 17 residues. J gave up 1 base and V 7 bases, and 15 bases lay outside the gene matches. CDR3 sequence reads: CASFRTGGLHGNTEAFF. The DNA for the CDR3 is TGTGCCAGCTTTCGGACAGGAGGGCTGCATGGGAACACTGAAGCTTTCTTT.

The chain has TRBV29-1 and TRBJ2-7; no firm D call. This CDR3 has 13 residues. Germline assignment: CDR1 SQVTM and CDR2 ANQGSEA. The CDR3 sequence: CGARDAPSYEQYF. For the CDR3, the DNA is TGCGGAGCCCGAGATGCGCCATCCTACGAGCAGTACTTC.

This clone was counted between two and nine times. CDR3 protein: CASRSGTGSYGYTF. CDR3 sequence (DNA): TGTGCCAGCAGATCCGGGACAGGGAGCTATGGCTACACCTTC. This rearrangement joins TRBV6-5 to TRBJ1-2; TRBD1 aligns across 9 bases. Germline V gene lookup returns CDR1 MNHEY and CDR2 SVGAGI. Trimming removed 6 bases from V and 4 bases from J; junction bases left unmatched: 6. The CDR3 consists of 14 residues.

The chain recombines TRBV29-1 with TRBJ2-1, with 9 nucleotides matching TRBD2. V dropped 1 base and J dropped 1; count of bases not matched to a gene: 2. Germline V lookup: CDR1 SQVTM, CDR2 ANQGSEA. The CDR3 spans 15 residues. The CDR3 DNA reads TGCAGCGTTGAAGGTACTAGCGGGTCCTACAATGAGCAGTTCTTC. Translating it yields CSVEGTSGSYNEQFF.

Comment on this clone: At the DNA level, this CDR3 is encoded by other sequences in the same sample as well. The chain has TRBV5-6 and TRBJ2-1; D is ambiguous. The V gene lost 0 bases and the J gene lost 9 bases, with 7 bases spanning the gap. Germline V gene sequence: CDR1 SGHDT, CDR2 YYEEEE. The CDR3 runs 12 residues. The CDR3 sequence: CASSLASGEQFF. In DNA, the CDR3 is TGTGCCAGCAGCTTGGCTTCGGGTGAGCAGTTCTTC.

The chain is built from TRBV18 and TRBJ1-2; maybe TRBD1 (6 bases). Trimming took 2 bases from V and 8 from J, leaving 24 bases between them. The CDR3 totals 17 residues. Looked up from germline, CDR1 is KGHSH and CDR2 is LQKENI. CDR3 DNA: TGTGCCAGCTCACCAGGACCTGCGGGGGCCCCACGGCGGGGCTACACCTTC. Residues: CASSPGPAGAPRRGYTF.

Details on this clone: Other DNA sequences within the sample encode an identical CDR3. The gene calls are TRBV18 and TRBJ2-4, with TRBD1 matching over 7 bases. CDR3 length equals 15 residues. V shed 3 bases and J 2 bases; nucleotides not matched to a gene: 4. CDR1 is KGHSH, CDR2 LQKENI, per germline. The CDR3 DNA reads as TGTGCCAGCTCACCTCCAGGGGGAACCAAAAACATTCAGTACTTC. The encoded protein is CASSPPGGTKNIQYF.

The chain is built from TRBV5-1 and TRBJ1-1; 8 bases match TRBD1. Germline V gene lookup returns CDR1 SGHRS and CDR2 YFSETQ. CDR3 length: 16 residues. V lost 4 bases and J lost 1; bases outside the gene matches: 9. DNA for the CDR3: TGCGCCAGCAGCCAATGGACAGGGCCGACGAACACTGAAGCTTTCTTT. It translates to CASSQWTGPTNTEAFF.